The clone carrying this T cell receptor (beta chain) showed up just a few times. Its antigen is currently unknown. This record comes from a study of blood T cells in healthy people across ages. Germline loops: CDR1 KGHSH, CDR2 LQKENI. This CDR3 has 14 residues. V shed 3 bases, J shed 3 bases, and the junction held 4 bases outside the gene matches. Whole-study results and caveats: A strong correlation between TCR beta diversity and naive T cell percentage was seen.

The authors ran a second PCR of about 7 to 12 cycles using a sample-barcoded 5' primer and a J-beta primer mix. Each CDR3 protein is one row after TCRdb ran MiXCR on the 5' RACE reads. The sample holds some 890,000 distinct CDR3 sequences; about 29% are singletons and the top ten take about 10%. These data also featured in a second study, about T cells of mothers and their children.

The specimen was blood. The gene calls are TRBV18 and TRBJ2-5; 7 bases map to TRBD1. This receptor was taken from a woman in her thirties or forties in good health. CDR3 in amino acids: CASSPGTVEETQYF. DNA of the CDR3: TGTGCCAGCTCACCGGGGACAGTAGAAGAGACCCAGTACTTC. The full variable domain, with the rest looked up from reference TRBV18 and TRBJ2-5, is NAGVMQNPRHLVRRRGQEARLRCSPMKGHSHVYWYRQLPEEGLKFMVYLQKENIIDESGMPKERFSAEFPKEGPSILRIQQVVRGDSAAYFCASSPGTVEETQYFGPGTRLLVL.